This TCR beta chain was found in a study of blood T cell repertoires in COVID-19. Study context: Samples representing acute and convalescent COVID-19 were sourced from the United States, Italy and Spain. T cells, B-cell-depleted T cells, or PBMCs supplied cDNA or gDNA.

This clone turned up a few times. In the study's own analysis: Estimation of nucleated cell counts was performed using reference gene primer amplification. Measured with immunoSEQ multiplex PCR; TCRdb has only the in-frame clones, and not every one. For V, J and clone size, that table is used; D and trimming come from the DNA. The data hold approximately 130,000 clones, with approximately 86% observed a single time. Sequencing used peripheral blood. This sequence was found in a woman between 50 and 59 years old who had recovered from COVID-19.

DNA of the CDR3: TGTGCCAGTTCCGGACAGGGGCGGGCAACTGAAGCTTTCTTT. Its translation: CASSGQGRATEAFF. The gene calls are TRBV19 and TRBJ1-1, with 9 nucleotides matching TRBD1. Germline CDR1 is LNHDA and CDR2 is SQIVND (reference sequence). Unmatched junction bases numbered 9, after V lost 8 bases and J lost 5 bases. The CDR3 is made up of 14 amino acids.